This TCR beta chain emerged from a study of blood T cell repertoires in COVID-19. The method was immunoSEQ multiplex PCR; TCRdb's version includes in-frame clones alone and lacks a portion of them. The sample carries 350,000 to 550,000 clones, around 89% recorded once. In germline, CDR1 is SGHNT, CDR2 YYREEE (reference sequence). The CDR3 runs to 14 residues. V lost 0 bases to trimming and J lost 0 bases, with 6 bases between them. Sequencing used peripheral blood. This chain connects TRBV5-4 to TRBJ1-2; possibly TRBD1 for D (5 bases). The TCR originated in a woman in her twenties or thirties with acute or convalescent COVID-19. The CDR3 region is CASSLVGANYGYTF. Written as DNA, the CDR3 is TGTGCCAGCAGCTTGGTAGGGGCTAACTATGGCTACACCTTC.